Following are 17 T cell receptor beta chains from one sample sequenced in a study of blood T cell repertoires in COVID-19. Sequenced by immunoSEQ multiplex PCR; TCRdb stores in-frame clones only, minus some. Among around 110,000 clones listed, over 80% were seen once. The sample consisted of peripheral blood. Receptors originate from a man younger than 45 with acute or convalescent COVID-19.

The chain is built from TRBV7-9 and TRBJ1-3; D ambiguous. Trimming pared 1 base from V and 3 bases from J, leaving 7 bases between. This CDR3 has 14 residues. Germline V gene data show CDR1 as SEHNR and CDR2 as FQNEAQ (reference sequence). The CDR3 region is CASSLGGVGNTIYF. The CDR3 DNA reads as TGTGCCAGCAGCTTAGGCGGGGTTGGAAACACCATATATTTT.

The table lists this clone with a few counts. J is TRBJ2-2 and V is TRBV9, with TRBD2 matching over 7 bases. Germline-derived CDR1 and CDR2 are SGDLS and YYNGEE. This CDR3 contains 16 residues. The V and J ends lost 4 bases and 3 bases, in that order; junction bases with no gene match: 9. The CDR3 coding sequence is TGTGCCAGCAGCCCCCGCGGGGGACCTCACACCGGGGAGCTGTTTTTT. It specifies CASSPRGGPHTGELFF.

As DNA, the CDR3 is TGTGCCAGCAGACAGGGCGGCGGCTACACCTTC. This translates into CASRQGGGYTF. The rearrangement links TRBV6-4 to TRBJ1-2, with D possibly matching TRBD1 (6 bases). With 6 bases removed from V and 8 bases from J, the gap between germline ends came to 10 bases. Germline V gene lookup returns CDR1 MRHNA and CDR2 SNTAGT. The CDR3 runs 11 residues.

The chain joins TRBV10-1 to TRBJ1-2, with D possibly being TRBD1 (5 bases). The V gene's germline CDR1 is WNHNN and CDR2 SYGVQD (reference sequence). Deletions cut 4 bases from V and 2 bases from J, with 8 bases between. This CDR3 comprises 13 residues. CDR3 sequence: CASSAPGNYGYTF. Here the CDR3 DNA reads TGCGCCAGCAGTGCCCCAGGGAACTATGGCTACACCTTC.

This clone was seen a single time. The rearrangement uses TRBV12-3 or TRBV12-4 and TRBJ2-2, with D possibly TRBD2 on 5 matching bases. This CDR3 has 13 amino acids. With 8 bases removed from V and 7 bases from J, the gap between germline ends came to 14 bases. The CDR3 nucleotides read TGTGCCAGCGACATCGGAGGAGGCGGGGAGCTGTTTTTT. Its translation: CASDIGGGGELFF.

This CDR3 is CASSIQMGQINQPQHF. DNA of the CDR3: TGTGCCAGTAGTATACAAATGGGACAGATAAATCAGCCCCAGCATTTT. This sequence joins TRBV19 and TRBJ1-5, with 7 bases lining up with TRBD1. CDR1 is LNHDA, CDR2 SQIVND, per germline (reference sequence). The CDR3 covers 16 residues. The V and J ends lost 2 bases and 4 bases, in that order; junction bases with no gene match: 8.

This clone was counted a few times. The chain is built from TRBV7-2 and TRBJ2-7; no firm D call. Germline loops: CDR1 SGHTA, CDR2 FQGNSA. The CDR3 is made up of 14 amino acids. Trimming shortened V by 0 bases and J by 1 base, and 7 bases separated the two germline ends. The CDR3 region has the DNA TGTGCCAGCAGCTTAGCTGTCAGGTCCTACGAGCAGTACGTC. Translation gives CASSLAVRSYEQYV.

This sequence joins TRBV9 and TRBJ1-3; no reliable D call. The V gene's germline CDR1 is SGDLS and CDR2 YYNGEE. This CDR3 has 16 residues. V lost 0 bases and J lost 3, with 13 bases in between. The CDR3 bases are TGTGCCAGCAGCGTAGGTGGCAGTAACAATGGAAACACCATATATTTT. This sequence encodes CASSVGGSNNGNTIYF.

This chain joins TRBV27 and TRBJ2-1, with 11 bases identical to TRBD2. The junction had 9 bases not matched to a gene; V was cut back by 5 bases and J by 6 bases. Germline-derived CDR1 and CDR2 are MNHEY and SMNVEV (reference sequence). This CDR3 contains 16 residues. The CDR3: CASSRKGLAEINEQFF. DNA of the CDR3: TGTGCCAGCAGTAGGAAGGGACTAGCGGAAATCAATGAGCAGTTCTTC.

The chain employs TRBV6-5 and TRBJ2-1; D not certain. The length of the CDR3 is 15 residues. CDR1 and CDR2 (germline): MNHEY, SVGAGI. Trimming removed 6 bases at V and 6 bases at J, with 18 bases between. The CDR3 spells CASRIQDQFPNEQFF. The CDR3, as DNA: TGTGCCAGCAGGATACAAGATCAATTCCCCAATGAGCAGTTCTTC.

This clone was detected a few times. This chain connects TRBV2 to TRBJ2-2; TRBD1 matches at 7 bases. V trimming: 9 bases; J trimming: 1 base; junction bases outside the gene matches: 5. The CDR3 covers 14 residues. Per germline, CDR1 SNHLY and CDR2 FYNNEI. CDR3 coding DNA: TGTGCCAGTATGACAGGGTGGAACACCGGGGAGCTGTTTTTT. Protein product: CASMTGWNTGELFF. Full variable domain (remainder filled in from reference TRBV2 and TRBJ2-2): EPEVTQTPSHQVTQMGQEVILRCVPISNHLYFYWYRQILGQKVEFLVSFYNNEISEKSEIFDDQFSVERPDGSNFTLKIRSTKLEDSAMYFCASMTGWNTGELFFGEGSRLTVL.

The chain has TRBV19 and TRBJ1-4; a weak D match, TRBD1 (5 bases). Trimming cost V 2 bases and J 6 bases, with 10 bases left between them. The CDR3 is 14 residues long. The germline V gene has CDR1 LNHDA and CDR2 SQIVND (reference sequence). The chain's CDR3 is CASSIRGRDEKLFF. In nucleotides, the CDR3 is TGTGCCAGTAGTATACGGGGGAGAGATGAAAAACTGTTTTTT.

This sequence joins TRBV6-1 and TRBJ1-4; D is ambiguous. The length of the CDR3 is 14 residues. Germline loops: CDR1 MNHNS, CDR2 SASEGT. Trimming shortened V by 3 bases and J by 6 bases, and 11 bases separated the two germline ends. CDR3 amino acids: CASSEGSQYEKLFF. CDR3 nucleotides: TGTGCCAGCAGTGAGGGGAGCCAATATGAAAAACTGTTTTTT.

The chain combines TRBV21-1 with TRBJ2-1; the tabulated D call, TRBD1, remains unverified against the DNA. TRBV21-1 is listed as a pseudogene. The CDR3 is made up of 21 amino acids. DNA of the CDR3: TGTGCCAGCAGCCCAGGGTCGACCGCACTAAAATACCGCACTACAATGAGTAAGCAGTTCTTC. It translates to CASSPGSTALKYRTTMSKQFF.

V and J are TRBV5-1 and TRBJ1-6; D is undetermined. The CDR3 runs 14 residues. Trimming shortened V by 0 bases and J by 4 bases, and 5 bases separated the two germline ends. Germline lookup yields CDR1 SGHRS and CDR2 YFSETQ. The CDR3 spells CASSLGEYNSPLHF. In DNA, the CDR3 is TGCGCCAGCAGCTTGGGGGAGTATAATTCACCCCTCCACTTT.

The rearrangement uses TRBV5-1 and TRBJ1-4, with 10 bases that match TRBD1. Germline V gives CDR1 SGHRS, CDR2 YFSETQ. J gave up 0 bases and V 0 bases, and 11 bases lay outside the gene matches. CDR3 length equals 20 residues. The CDR3 region is CASSLGFSGTGASTNEKLFF. The CDR3 DNA reads TGCGCCAGCAGCTTGGGCTTTTCCGGGACAGGGGCCTCAACTAATGAAAAACTGTTTTTT.

The chain links TRBV30 to TRBJ2-1; D not certain. In germline, CDR1 is GTSNPN, CDR2 SVGIG (reference sequence). The V end was cut by 3 bases, the J end by 3 bases, with 12 bases between. This CDR3 has 14 residues. The CDR3 sequence is CAWSSAPFYNEQFF. The CDR3 region has the DNA TGTGCCTGGAGCTCAGCGCCTTTCTACAATGAGCAGTTCTTC.